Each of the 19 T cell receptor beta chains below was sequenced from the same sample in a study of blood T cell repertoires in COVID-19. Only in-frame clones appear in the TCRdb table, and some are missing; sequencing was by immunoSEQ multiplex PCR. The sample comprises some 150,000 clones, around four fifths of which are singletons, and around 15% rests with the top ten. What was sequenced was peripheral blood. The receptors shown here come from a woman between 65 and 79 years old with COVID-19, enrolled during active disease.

The CDR3 bases are TGTGCCTGGAGGCAGTGGGAGGGCCTAACAGATACGCAGTATTTT. Encoded protein: CAWRQWEGLTDTQYF. The rearrangement uses TRBV30 and TRBJ2-3; the match to TRBD2 covers 7 bases. The junction had 9 bases not matched to a gene; V was cut back by 3 bases and J by 3 bases. CDR3 size: 15 residues. Germline V gene sequence: CDR1 GTSNPN, CDR2 SVGIG (reference sequence).

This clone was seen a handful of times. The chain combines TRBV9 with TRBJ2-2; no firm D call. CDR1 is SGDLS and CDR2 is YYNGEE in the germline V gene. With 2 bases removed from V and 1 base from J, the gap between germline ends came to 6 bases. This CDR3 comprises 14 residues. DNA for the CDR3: TGTGCCAGCAGCGTTGGCTTGAACACCGGGGAGCTGTTTTTT. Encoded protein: CASSVGLNTGELFF.

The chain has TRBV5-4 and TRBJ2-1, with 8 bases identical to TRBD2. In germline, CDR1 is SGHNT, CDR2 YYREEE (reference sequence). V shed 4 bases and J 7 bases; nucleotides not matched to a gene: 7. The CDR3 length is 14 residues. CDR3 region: CASSLSGRSNEQFF. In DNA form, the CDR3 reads TGTGCCAGCAGCCTCAGCGGGAGATCAAATGAGCAGTTCTTC. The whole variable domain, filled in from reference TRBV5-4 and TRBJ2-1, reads ETGVTQSPTHLIKTRGQQVTLRCSSQSGHNTVSWYQQALGQGPQFIFQYYREEENGRGNFPPRFSGLQFPNYSSELNVNALELDDSALYLCASSLSGRSNEQFFGPGTRLTVL.

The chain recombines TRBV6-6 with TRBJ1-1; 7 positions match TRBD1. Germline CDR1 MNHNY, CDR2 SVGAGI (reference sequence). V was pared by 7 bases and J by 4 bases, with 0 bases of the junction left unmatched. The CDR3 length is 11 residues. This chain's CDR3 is CASTGGTEAFF. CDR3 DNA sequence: TGTGCCAGCACAGGGGGCACTGAAGCTTTCTTT.

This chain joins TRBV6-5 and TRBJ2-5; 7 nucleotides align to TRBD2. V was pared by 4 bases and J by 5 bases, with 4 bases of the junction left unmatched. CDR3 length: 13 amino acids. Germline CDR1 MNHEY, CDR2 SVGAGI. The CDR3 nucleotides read TGTGCCAGCAGTTTTGGCGGGAGTGAGACCCAGTACTTC. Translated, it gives CASSFGGSETQYF.

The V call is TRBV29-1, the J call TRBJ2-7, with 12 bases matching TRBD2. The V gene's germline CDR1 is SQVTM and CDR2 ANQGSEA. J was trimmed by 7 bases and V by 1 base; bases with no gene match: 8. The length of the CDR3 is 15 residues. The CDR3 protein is CSVEGLAGVSGEQYF. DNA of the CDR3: TGCAGCGTTGAAGGACTAGCGGGAGTATCGGGGGAGCAGTACTTC.

CDR3 in DNA: TGTGCCAGCAGCTCCCTCCCGCTCCTCGGAGGCACTGAAGCTTTCTTT. Its protein product is CASSSLPLLGGTEAFF. The gene calls are TRBV7-6 and TRBJ1-1; D unresolved. Trimming pared 4 bases from V and 4 bases from J, leaving 19 bases between. This CDR3 spans 16 amino acids. Germline V gene sequence: CDR1 SGHVS, CDR2 FNYEAQ.

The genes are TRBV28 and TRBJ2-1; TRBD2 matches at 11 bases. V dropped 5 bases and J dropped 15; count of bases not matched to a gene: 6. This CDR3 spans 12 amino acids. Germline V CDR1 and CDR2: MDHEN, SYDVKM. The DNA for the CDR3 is TGTGCCAGCAGTCACACGGGACTAGCGGTGTTCTTC. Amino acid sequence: CASSHTGLAVFF.

This CDR3 is CASSRDRGRFQETQYF. In nucleotides, the CDR3 is TGTGCCAGCAGTCGGGACAGGGGCCGTTTTCAAGAGACCCAGTACTTC. The V call is TRBV5-6, the J call TRBJ2-5; 10 positions agree with TRBD1. The J segment lost 2 bases and the V segment lost 5 bases, leaving 9 bases of the junction unmatched. CDR1 is SGHDT and CDR2 is YYEEEE in the germline V gene. The CDR3 is 16 residues long. Supplemented by reference TRBV5-6 and TRBJ2-5, the full variable domain reads DAGVTQSPTHLIKTRGQQVTLRCSPKSGHDTVSWYQQALGQGPQFIFQYYEEEERQRGNFPDRFSGHQFPNYSSELNVNALLLGDSALYLCASSRDRGRFQETQYFGPGTRLLVL.

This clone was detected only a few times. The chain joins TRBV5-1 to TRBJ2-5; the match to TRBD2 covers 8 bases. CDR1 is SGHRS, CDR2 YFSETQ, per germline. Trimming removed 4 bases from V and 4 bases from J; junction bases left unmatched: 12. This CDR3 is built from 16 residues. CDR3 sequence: CASSRGDSGMRETQYF. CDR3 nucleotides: TGCGCCAGCAGCCGTGGAGATAGCGGGATGAGAGAGACCCAGTACTTC.

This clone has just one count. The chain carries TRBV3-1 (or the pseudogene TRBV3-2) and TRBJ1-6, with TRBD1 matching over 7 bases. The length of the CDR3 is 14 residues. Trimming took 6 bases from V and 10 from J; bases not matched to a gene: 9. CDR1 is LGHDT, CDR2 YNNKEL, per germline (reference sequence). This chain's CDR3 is CASRRTGTESPLHF. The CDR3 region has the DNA TGTGCCAGCAGGCGGACAGGAACGGAGTCACCCCTCCACTTT.

CDR3 in amino acids: CASSTPRDRVRYGYTF. Here the CDR3 DNA reads TGTGCCAGCTCGACCCCCCGGGACAGGGTCCGGTATGGCTACACCTTC. The chain is built from TRBV28 and TRBJ1-2, with 9 bases matching TRBD1. The germline CDR1 and CDR2 sequences are MDHEN and SYDVKM. V trimming: 8 bases; J trimming: 5 bases; junction bases outside the gene matches: 15. This CDR3 is 16 amino acids long.

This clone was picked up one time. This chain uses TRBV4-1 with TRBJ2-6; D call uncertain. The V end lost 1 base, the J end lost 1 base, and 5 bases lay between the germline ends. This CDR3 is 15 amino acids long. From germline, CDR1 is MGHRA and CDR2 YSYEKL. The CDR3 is CASSQVQSGANVLTF. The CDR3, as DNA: TGCGCCAGCAGCCAAGTACAGTCTGGGGCCAACGTCCTGACTTTC.

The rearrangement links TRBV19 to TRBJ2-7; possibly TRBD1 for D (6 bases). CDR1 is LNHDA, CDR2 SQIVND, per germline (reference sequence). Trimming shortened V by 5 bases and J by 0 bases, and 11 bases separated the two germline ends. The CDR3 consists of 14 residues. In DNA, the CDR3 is TGTGCCAGTAGTGTAACAGGGAGCTCCTACGAGCAGTACGTC. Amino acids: CASSVTGSSYEQYV.

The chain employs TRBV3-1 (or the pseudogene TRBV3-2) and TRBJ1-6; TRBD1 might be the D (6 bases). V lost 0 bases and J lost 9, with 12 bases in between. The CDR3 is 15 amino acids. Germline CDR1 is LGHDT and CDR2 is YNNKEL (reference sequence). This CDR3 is CASSQDWEGGSPLHF. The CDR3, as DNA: TGTGCCAGCAGCCAAGATTGGGAGGGGGGTTCACCCCTCCACTTT.

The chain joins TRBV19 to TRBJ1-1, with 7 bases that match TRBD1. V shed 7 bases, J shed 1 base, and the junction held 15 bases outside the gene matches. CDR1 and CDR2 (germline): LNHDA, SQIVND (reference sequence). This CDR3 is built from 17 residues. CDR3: CASIPPSLRDRNTEAFF. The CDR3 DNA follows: TGTGCCAGTATTCCGCCGAGTCTCCGGGACAGGAACACTGAAGCTTTCTTT.

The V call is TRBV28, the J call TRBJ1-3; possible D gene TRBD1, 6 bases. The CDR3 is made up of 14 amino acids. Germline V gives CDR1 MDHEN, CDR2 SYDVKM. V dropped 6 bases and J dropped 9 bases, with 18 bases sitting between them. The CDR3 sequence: CASSPGQTLSTIYF. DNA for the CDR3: TGTGCCAGCAGCCCCGGACAGACGTTAAGCACCATATATTTT.

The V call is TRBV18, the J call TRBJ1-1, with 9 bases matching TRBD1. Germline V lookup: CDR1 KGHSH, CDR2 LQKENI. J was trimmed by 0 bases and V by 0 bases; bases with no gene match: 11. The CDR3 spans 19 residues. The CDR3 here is CASSPPVTGGLGMNTEAFF. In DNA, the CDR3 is TGTGCCAGCTCACCACCCGTCACAGGGGGCTTGGGGATGAACACTGAAGCTTTCTTT.

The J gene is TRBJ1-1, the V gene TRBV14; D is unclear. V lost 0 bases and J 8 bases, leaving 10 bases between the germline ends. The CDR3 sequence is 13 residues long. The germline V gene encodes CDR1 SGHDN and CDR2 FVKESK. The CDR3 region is CASSQDRKTEAFF. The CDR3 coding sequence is TGTGCCAGCAGCCAAGATAGGAAGACAGAAGCTTTCTTT.